This T cell receptor (beta chain) was identified during a study of blood T cell repertoires in COVID-19. The V gene's germline CDR1 is MNHEY and CDR2 SMNVEV (reference sequence). The V end lost 6 bases, the J end lost 0 bases, and 24 bases lay between the germline ends. The CDR3 has 20 residues. Methods used by the authors: Estimated nucleated cell counts came from reference gene primer amplification. Produced via immunoSEQ multiplex PCR; TCRdb's table is partial and in-frame only. That table supplies the V and J calls and clone size; D and trimming were determined from the DNA. The repertoire holds about 190,000 clones, about 88% seen once, with 2.1% in the top ten.

This sequence originates from a man aged 65 to 85 with active or convalescent COVID-19. The V gene is TRBV27, the J gene TRBJ1-6; D is unresolved. Sequencing was carried out using peripheral blood. The CDR3 nucleotides read TGTGCCAGCAGACGACTCACTGAGGGCCGGCCCAGCTCCTATAATTCACCCCTCCACTTT. Encoded protein: CASRRLTEGRPSSYNSPLHF.